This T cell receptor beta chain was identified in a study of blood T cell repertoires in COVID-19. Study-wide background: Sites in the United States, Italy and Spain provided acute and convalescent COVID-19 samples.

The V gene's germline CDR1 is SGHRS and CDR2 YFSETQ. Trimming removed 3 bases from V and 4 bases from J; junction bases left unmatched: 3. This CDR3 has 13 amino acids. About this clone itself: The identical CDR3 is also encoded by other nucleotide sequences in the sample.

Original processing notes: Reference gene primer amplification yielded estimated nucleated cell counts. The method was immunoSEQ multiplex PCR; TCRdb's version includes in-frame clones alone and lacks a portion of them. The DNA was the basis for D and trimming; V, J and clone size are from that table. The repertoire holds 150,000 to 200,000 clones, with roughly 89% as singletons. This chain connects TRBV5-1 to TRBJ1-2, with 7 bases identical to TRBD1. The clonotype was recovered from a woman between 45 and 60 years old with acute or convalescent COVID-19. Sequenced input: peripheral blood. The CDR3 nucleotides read TGCGCCAGCAGCTCTGGACAGGCCTATGGCTACACCTTC. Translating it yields CASSSGQAYGYTF. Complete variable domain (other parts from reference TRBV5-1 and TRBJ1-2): KAGVTQTPRYLIKTRGQQVTLSCSPISGHRSVSWYQQTPGQGLQFLFEYFSETQRNKGNFPGRFSGRQFSNSRSEMNVSTLELGDSALYLCASSSGQAYGYTFGSGTRLTVV.